The 31 T cell receptor beta chains below were found in one sample sequenced in a study of blood T cells in healthy people across ages. Combining a sample-barcoded 5' primer with a J-beta primer mix, a second PCR ran for roughly 7 to 12 cycles. TCRdb itself ran the 5' RACE reads through MiXCR, one entry per CDR3 protein. The sample shows hundreds of thousands of distinct CDR3 sequences, about 53% of them seen only once. Sequencing used blood. The source of these receptors is a man in his sixties in good health.

V is TRBV20-1 and J is TRBJ2-1; 7 bases are shared with TRBD2. The germline CDR1 and CDR2 sequences are DFQATT and SNEGSKA (reference sequence). With 5 bases clipped from V and 5 bases from J, the junction kept 12 bases outside the gene matches. CDR3 length: 15 amino acids. The CDR3, as DNA: TGCAGTGCTCTCCCGTGGACTAGGGGAGACAATGAGCAGTTCTTC. It specifies CSALPWTRGDNEQFF.

This sequence joins TRBV19 and TRBJ1-2, with D possibly being TRBD1 (6 bases). V was cut by 5 bases and J by 7 bases, with 14 bases left in between. This CDR3 contains 13 residues. Germline assignment: CDR1 LNHDA and CDR2 SQIVND (reference sequence). This chain's CDR3 is CASSLTGSSGYTF. As DNA, the CDR3 is TGTGCCAGTAGTCTAACAGGGAGCAGTGGCTACACCTTC.

This clonotype was seen a handful of times. This chain joins TRBV29-1 and TRBJ1-1, with D possibly TRBD1 on 6 matching bases. The CDR3 has 13 residues. Per germline, CDR1 SQVTM and CDR2 ANQGSEA. V was trimmed by 6 bases and J by 5 bases, leaving 16 bases between them. The CDR3 reads CSVGRGQGTEAFF. The DNA for the CDR3 is TGCAGCGTGGGCCGAGGTCAGGGGACTGAAGCTTTCTTT.

This CDR3 reads CSARVDGGAGETQYF. Written as DNA, the CDR3 is TGCAGTGCTAGAGTTGACGGGGGGGCCGGAGAGACCCAGTACTTC. The chain has TRBV20-1 and TRBJ2-5; 8 positions agree with TRBD2. CDR3 length: 15 residues. Germline CDR1 is DFQATT and CDR2 is SNEGSKA (reference sequence). With V trimmed by 1 base and J by 4 bases, 8 bases remained unmatched.

This clonotype was counted between two and nine times. V is TRBV4-2 and J is TRBJ2-5; D is unclear. In germline, CDR1 is LGHNA, CDR2 YNFKEQ. V lost 1 base, J lost 1 base, and 16 bases lay in between. This CDR3 region has 17 residues. The CDR3 sequence: CASSQGMAPKRQETQYF. The CDR3 nucleotides read TGTGCCAGCAGCCAAGGTATGGCACCGAAACGCCAAGAGACCCAGTACTTC.

J is TRBJ2-5 and V is TRBV28, with 9 bases lining up with TRBD1. The germline CDR1 and CDR2 sequences are MDHEN and SYDVKM. The junction had 7 bases not matched to a gene; V was cut back by 5 bases and J by 0 bases. The CDR3 contains 16 residues. CDR3 nucleotides: TGTGCCAGCAGTAACCGGGGACAGGGTAACCAAGAGACCCAGTACTTC. Translating it yields CASSNRGQGNQETQYF.

DNA of the CDR3: TGCAGTGCTAGAGATCTTAGCGGGGAGGTCACAGATACGCAGTATTTT. Translated: CSARDLSGEVTDTQYF. This chain uses TRBV20-1 with TRBJ2-3; TRBD2 aligns across 8 bases. The V and J ends lost 0 bases and 2 bases, in that order; junction bases with no gene match: 7. The CDR3 runs to 16 residues. Germline CDR1 is DFQATT and CDR2 is SNEGSKA (reference sequence).

The chain couples TRBV5-1 to TRBJ2-7; the D is unclear. The ends were cut back, 4 bases at V and 0 bases at J, with 14 bases in the middle. The CDR3 is made up of 15 amino acids. The V gene's germline CDR1 is SGHRS and CDR2 YFSETQ. The CDR3 here is CASSTRSLPSYEQYF. In DNA, the CDR3 is TGCGCCAGCAGCACCAGGAGCCTCCCCTCCTACGAGCAGTACTTC.

The J gene is TRBJ2-4, the V gene TRBV7-2; no clear D. The J call could be wrong; TRBJ2-7 is a better fit for the DNA end. Germline V gene data show CDR1 as SGHTA and CDR2 as FQGNSA. CDR3 length: 18 amino acids. In DNA form, the CDR3 reads TGTGCCAGCAGCTTAGCGGCTGGTCGTACGGGCGGCTTCTACGAGCAGTACTTC. It specifies CASSLAAGRTGGFYEQYF.

The chain combines TRBV7-9 with TRBJ1-4, with D possibly being TRBD1 (5 bases). Germline-derived CDR1 and CDR2 are SEHNR and FQNEAQ (reference sequence). V was trimmed by 2 bases and J by 5 bases, leaving 12 bases between them. The CDR3 is 15 residues long. The CDR3 DNA sequence: TGTGCCAGCAGCTTAAACAGGCGTTTCAATGAAAAACTGTTTTTT. Translation gives CASSLNRRFNEKLFF.

This clonotype turned up a few times. This rearrangement joins TRBV7-9 to TRBJ1-2; 8 bases map to TRBD1. The ends lost 4 bases at V and 2 bases at J; junction bases unmatched: 6. CDR1 is SEHNR and CDR2 is FQNEAQ in the germline V gene (reference sequence). This CDR3 region has 15 residues. The CDR3 spells CASSSRQGSNYGYTF. The CDR3, as DNA: TGTGCCAGCAGCTCAAGACAGGGGTCGAACTATGGCTACACCTTC.

The CDR3 region has the DNA TGCAGTGCTAGAGATTGGTCTTTGAGCAATCAGCCCCAGCATTTT. Translation gives CSARDWSLSNQPQHF. The gene calls are TRBV20-1 and TRBJ1-5; no clear D. The CDR3 spans 15 residues. Germline assignment: CDR1 DFQATT and CDR2 SNEGSKA (reference sequence). V lost 0 bases, J lost 1 base, and 10 bases lay in between.

This chain connects TRBV3-1 to TRBJ2-7; D gene unclear. In germline, CDR1 is LGHDT, CDR2 YNNKEL (reference sequence). V lost 6 bases, J lost 1 base, and 13 bases lay in between. The CDR3 consists of 14 residues. The CDR3 nucleotides are TGTGCCAGCAGAAGGTCGGGCAGTTCCTACGAGCAGTACTTC. As protein: CASRRSGSSYEQYF.

The chain carries TRBV4-2 and TRBJ2-1, with unresolved D. Trimming removed 1 base at V and 8 bases at J, with 9 bases between. The CDR3 length is 13 residues. The germline V gene has CDR1 LGHNA and CDR2 YNFKEQ. The CDR3 loop is CASSQVEGHEQFF. The CDR3 DNA follows: TGTGCCAGCAGCCAAGTCGAAGGCCATGAGCAGTTCTTC.

The V and J genes are TRBV3-1 and TRBJ1-1; 9 bases are shared with TRBD1. Germline V gene sequence: CDR1 LGHDT, CDR2 YNNKEL (reference sequence). The J segment lost 8 bases and the V segment lost 3 bases, leaving 7 bases of the junction unmatched. CDR3 size: 14 residues. The CDR3 nucleotides read TGTGCCAGCAGCCATAGGGACAGGGAAACGGAAGCTTTCTTT. Its translation: CASSHRDRETEAFF.

The chain has TRBV4-1 and TRBJ2-5; maybe TRBD2 (5 bases). Germline V gene lookup returns CDR1 MGHRA and CDR2 YSYEKL. The ends were cut back, 0 bases at V and 2 bases at J, with 16 bases in the middle. The CDR3 has 17 amino acids. The CDR3 coding sequence is TGCGCCAGCAGCCAAGATCTTTCGGGGAACAAGCAAGAGACCCAGTACTTC. This codes for CASSQDLSGNKQETQYF.

V usage is TRBV5-1 and J usage is TRBJ2-7, with 7 bases that match TRBD1. The CDR3 loop spans 14 amino acids. Trimming removed 4 bases from V and 1 base from J; junction bases left unmatched: 5. The germline CDR1 and CDR2 sequences are SGHRS and YFSETQ. DNA of the CDR3: TGCGCCAGCAGCCTACAGGGGCTGTCCTACGAGCAGTACTTC. Protein product: CASSLQGLSYEQYF. Full variable domain (rest looked up from reference TRBV5-1 and TRBJ2-7): KAGVTQTPRYLIKTRGQQVTLSCSPISGHRSVSWYQQTPGQGLQFLFEYFSETQRNKGNFPGRFSGRQFSNSRSEMNVSTLELGDSALYLCASSLQGLSYEQYFGPGTRLTVT.

The genes are TRBV6-2 or TRBV6-3 and TRBJ2-5; 11 nucleotides match TRBD1. The DNA matches TRBJ2-7 better at its end, which makes the J call doubtful. There are 15 residues in the CDR3. Germline assignment: CDR1 MNHEY and CDR2 SVGEGT. CDR3 in amino acids: CASSTPGTGGYEQYF. Here the CDR3 DNA reads TGTGCCAGCAGCACGCCTGGGACAGGGGGCTACGAGCAGTACTTC.

In the case of this clonotype: A much larger clone sits a single nucleotide away, making a read error possible. The chain joins TRBV28 to TRBJ2-5; tentative D call: TRBD1 (5 bases). Looked up from germline, CDR1 is MDHEN and CDR2 is SYDVKM. The CDR3 totals 13 residues. V was cut by 1 base and J by 11 bases, with 14 bases left in between. The CDR3 nucleotides are TGTGCCAGCAGTTTATCGACAGCCAATGAGCAGTACTTC. It specifies CASSLSTANEQYF.

In this sample, this clonotype turned up a few times. This chain connects TRBV10-3 to TRBJ2-5; D not resolved. This CDR3 comprises 12 residues. Germline CDR1 and CDR2: ENHRY and SYGVKD. Trimming took off 0 bases at V and 5 bases at J, with 4 bases between the two ends. For the CDR3, the DNA is TGTGCCATCAGTGAGTCAGATGAGACCCAGTACTTC. It encodes CAISESDETQYF.

The chain uses TRBV6-5 and TRBJ2-3, with a weak D call TRBD1 (5 bases). The germline V gene has CDR1 MNHEY and CDR2 SVGAGI. Trimming left V 2 bases short and J 2 bases short, with 8 bases between. This CDR3 comprises 14 residues. DNA of the CDR3: TGTGCCAGCAGTTACCAGGGAACCACAGATACGCAGTATTTT. This gives the protein CASSYQGTTDTQYF.

The chain couples TRBV3-1 to TRBJ2-5, with D uncertain. The J call may not be correct, given that the DNA end is closer to TRBJ2-7. CDR1 and CDR2 from the germline V gene are LGHDT and YNNKEL (reference sequence). The CDR3 loop spans 12 amino acids. The CDR3 loop is CASSQEGHEQYF. The CDR3 DNA sequence: TGTGCCAGCAGCCAAGAGGGTCACGAGCAGTACTTC.

V and J are TRBV5-1 and TRBJ1-1, with D possibly matching TRBD1 (6 bases). The germline gives CDR1 SGHRS, CDR2 YFSETQ. CDR3 size: 15 residues. Trimming cost V 0 bases and J 4 bases, with 13 bases left between them. The CDR3 is CASSLVGGRSTEAFF. DNA of the CDR3: TGCGCCAGCAGCTTGGTGGGGGGGCGTAGCACTGAAGCTTTCTTT.

The J gene is TRBJ2-1, the V gene TRBV29-1, with TRBD2 matching 9 bases. CDR1 and CDR2 (germline): SQVTM, ANQGSEA. The CDR3 is 16 residues long. J lost 11 bases, V lost 0 bases, and 14 bases had no gene match. The CDR3 sequence is CSVEDLATSGVRKQFF. The CDR3 nucleotides read TGCAGCGTTGAAGATCTTGCGACTAGCGGCGTTCGGAAGCAGTTCTTC.

The CDR3 DNA sequence: TGCAGCGTTGAACTTGCGTTTGACGAGCAGTACTTC. The encoded protein is CSVELAFDEQYF. This chain uses TRBV29-1 with TRBJ2-7, with D unclear. V lost 2 bases to trimming and J lost 5 bases, with 10 bases between them. The CDR3 has 12 amino acids. Germline values: CDR1 SQVTM, CDR2 ANQGSEA.

The rearrangement joins TRBV21-1 to TRBJ1-6; TRBD1, the table's D call, lacks a check against the DNA. TRBV21-1 is a pseudogene. This CDR3 has 17 residues. The CDR3 protein is CASSKFPDSEYNSPLHF. The CDR3 DNA reads as TGTGCCAGCAGCAAATTCCCAGACAGCGAGTATAATTCACCCCTCCACTTT.

As to this clonotype: Mismatch with germline at one junction end may stem from a read error. V gene TRBV27 combines with J gene TRBJ2-5; 8 bases line up with TRBD1. Germline CDR1 MNHEY, CDR2 SMNVEV (reference sequence). CDR3 length: 13 residues. The CDR3 DNA reads TGTGCCAGCAGTACCGGACAGGGAGAGGCCCAGTACTTC. Translation gives CASSTGQGEAQYF.

The rearrangement uses TRBV6-2 or TRBV6-3 and TRBJ1-2; 7 positions match TRBD1. V was pared by 0 bases and J by 4 bases, with 14 bases of the junction left unmatched. The CDR3 has 18 amino acids. Germline V lookup: CDR1 MNHEY, CDR2 SVGEGT. The CDR3 loop reads CASSYSPQNRDRIYGYTF. CDR3 DNA: TGTGCCAGCAGTTACTCCCCACAGAACCGGGACAGAATCTATGGCTACACCTTC.

This chain connects TRBV24-1 to TRBJ2-1; D might be TRBD2 (6 bases). Germline CDR1 KGHDR, CDR2 SFDVKD. Trimming removed 0 bases at V and 7 bases at J, with 9 bases between. This CDR3 contains 14 residues. The CDR3 sequence: CATSDLWRGNEQFF. CDR3 bases: TGTGCCACCAGTGATTTGTGGCGGGGTAATGAGCAGTTCTTC.

The rearrangement links TRBV20-1 to TRBJ2-1, with TRBD1 identical over 10 bases. CDR3 length equals 14 residues. V was pared by 6 bases and J by 3 bases, with 5 bases of the junction left unmatched. Germline CDR1 DFQATT, CDR2 SNEGSKA (reference sequence). CDR3 region: CSAPGQGNYNEQFF. CDR3 nucleotides: TGCAGTGCCCCGGGACAGGGGAACTACAATGAGCAGTTCTTC.

For the CDR3, the DNA is TGTGCCAGCAGCCAAACCGGGACTAGCGGAGACGAGCAGTACTTC. Translation: CASSQTGTSGDEQYF. J is TRBJ2-4 and V is TRBV3-1; 11 nucleotides line up with TRBD2. The DNA matches TRBJ2-7 better at its end, which makes the J call doubtful. Germline CDR1 and CDR2: LGHDT and YNNKEL (reference sequence). There are 15 residues in the CDR3.